This T cell receptor (beta chain) was sequenced for a study of Graves' ophthalmopathy and Graves' hyperthyroidism. Notes on the study in general: The authors also found most expanded thyroid clonotypes above 0.001 frequency in blood. Between ophthalmopathy and stable hyperthyroidism, a 13-signature model drew a separation with just over 85% sensitivity and about 81% specificity.

The authors amplified TCR beta CDR3 regions, and they did so from RNA transcripts for repertoire sequencing. RT-PCR was first run with HTBI primers, then multiplex PCR in a second round. One entry per CDR3 protein results from TCRdb running MiXCR on the multiplex PCR reads. This table has about 1.1 million distinct CDR3 sequences, about 35% appearing once. Concerning this clonotype itself: Its antigen is undetermined.

CDR1 and CDR2 from the germline V gene are SGHTA and FQGNSA. This CDR3 is 13 amino acids long. V was pared by 6 bases and J by 4 bases, with 12 bases between. Aged 18 to 65, hyperthyroidism patients had been newly diagnosed, with under 2 months' duration. A diagnosis was made from clinical symptoms together with serum thyroxine, TRAb, thyroid ultrasound and orbital computed tomography. This clonotype was sampled from an adult man with Graves' hyperthyroidism. V gene TRBV7-2 combines with J gene TRBJ1-1; D unclear. Sequencing was performed on peripheral blood or thyroid tissue (not recorded which). The CDR3 DNA is TGTGCCAGCAGTCCCCAGGTATCCACTGAAGCTTTCTTT. Its protein is CASSPQVSTEAFF.